The subject of this entry is one TCR beta chain. Sequencing was performed with immunoSEQ multiplex PCR; in TCRdb, only in-frame clones are kept and a portion is missing. The sample shows about 130,000 clones, about 89% of them seen only once. These data originate in a study of blood T cell repertoires in COVID-19. Germline V gives CDR1 MNHEY, CDR2 SVGAGI. V gave up 7 bases and J gave up 3 bases, with 7 bases separating them. The CDR3 is made up of 11 amino acids. Input material: peripheral blood. The genes are TRBV6-5 and TRBJ2-7; D remains ambiguous. The sequence came from a woman in her 70s with COVID-19, enrolled during active disease. CDR3 loop: CASILFYEQYF. The CDR3 DNA is TGTGCCAGCATCTTGTTCTACGAGCAGTACTTC.